These T cell receptor beta chains were read from a single sample in a study of shared clonotypes between healthy human individuals. Clones were read by immunoSEQ multiplex PCR, and TCRdb kept only the in-frame ones, dropping some. The sample lists some 92,000 clones, approximately 44% occurring once. The specimen was PBMCs. These receptor sequences come from a woman between 40 and 55 years old in good health. Some clones in this sample may be carry-over from other donors' samples. Both conserved end residues are part of each CDR3. The D gene is left open where the match is weak. Clone sizes are given selectively: once, few, many, or a class where the clone is expanded.

>few|-|TRBV29-1|TRBJ2-7
TGCAGCGTTGAAGATCAGAAGGGTATGGAGCAGTACTTC
CSVEDQKGMEQYF
>few|-|TRBV7-9|TRBJ1-1
TGTGCCAGCAGCTTAGGGCTTATGAACACTGAAGCTTTCTTT
CASSLGLMNTEAFF
>-|TRBD2|TRBV15|TRBJ2-7
TGTGCCACCAGCAGAGAAGCGACTAGCGGGAACCTTCCCTACGAGCAGTACTTC
CATSREATSGNLPYEQYF
>once|-|TRBV7-9|TRBJ2-3
TGTGCCAGCAGCTTATCTGTAGGGTCAGATACGCAGTATTTT
CASSLSVGSDTQYF
>-|-|TRBV9|TRBJ2-1
TGTGCCAGCAGCGTAGCCCCGGTGCTGGATGAGCAGTTCTTC
CASSVAPVLDEQFF
>-|TRBD2|TRBV7-9|TRBJ2-1
TGTGCCAGCAGCTTAGCATTAGCGGGAACCTACAATGAGCAGTTCTTC
CASSLALAGTYNEQFF
>many|-|TRBV5-4|TRBJ2-7
TGTGCCAGCAGCTTGGCGGGGCGGCTTGACTACGAGCAGTACTTC
CASSLAGRLDYEQYF
>few|-|TRBV19|TRBJ1-1
TGTGCCAGTAGTCAGTACATGAACACTGAAGCTTTCTTT
CASSQYMNTEAFF
>-|-|TRBV6-5|TRBJ2-7
TGTGCCACCAAGGGCAGGGGCCCTTCTCGCGAGCAGTACTTC
CATKGRGPSREQYF
>few|-|TRBV7-2|TRBJ2-7
TGTGCCAGCAGCTTAGCGCCTTCACCGGCCTACGAGCAGTACTTC
CASSLAPSPAYEQYF
>many|TRBD1|TRBV30|TRBJ1-5
TGTGCCTGGAGTGCCCCGGACAGGCGTAGCAATCAGCCCCAGCATTTT
CAWSAPDRRSNQPQHF
>few|-|TRBV30|TRBJ2-5
TGTGCCTTCCAGCTAGGCGTCCAAGAGACCCAGTACTTC
CAFQLGVQETQYF
>many|-|TRBV5-1|TRBJ2-3
TGCGCCAGCAGCCCCCGACAAGGTCGGACAGATACGCAGTATTTT
CASSPRQGRTDTQYF
>once|-|TRBV7-2|TRBJ1-4
TGTGCCAGCAGCCGCCAGGTGGCTAATGAAAAACTGTTTTTT
CASSRQVANEKLFF
>many|-|TRBV30|TRBJ1-1
TGTGCCTGGGGGAGGACTGAAGCTTTCTTT
CAWGRTEAFF
>many|TRBD2|TRBV4-2|TRBJ2-3
TGTGCCAGCAGCCAAGACCCGGGAGGAACAGATACGCAGTATTTT
CASSQDPGGTDTQYF
>few|-|TRBV30|TRBJ2-7
TGTGCCTGGAGTTCCCCCTTCTACGAGCAGTACTTC
CAWSSPFYEQYF
>-|-|TRBV7-9|TRBJ2-5
TGTGCCAGCAGCTATACAACCCCAGAGACCCAGTACTTC
CASSYTTPETQYF
>-|-|TRBV7-9|TRBJ1-6
TGTGCCAGCAGCTTAGGGCAGGTGAATAATTCACCCCTCCACTTT
CASSLGQVNNSPLHF
>-|-|TRBV25-1|TRBJ2-1
TGTGCCAGCCGAAAATTTAGCTCCTACAATGAGCAGTTCTTC
CASRKFSSYNEQFF
>many|-|TRBV25-1|TRBJ2-7
TGTGCCAGCGCCTCGGGGCTGTTCCCCTACGAGCAGTACTTC
CASASGLFPYEQYF
>many|-|TRBV4-1|TRBJ2-6
TGCGCCAGCAGCCGAATAACGGCAGGACAACACTCTGGGGCCAACGTCCTGACTTTC
CASSRITAGQHSGANVLTF
>few|-|TRBV6-1|TRBJ2-7
TGTGCCAGCAGTGAAGAGGGGGGGAGCTCCTACGAGCAGTACTTC
CASSEEGGSSYEQYF
>few|-|TRBV7-9|TRBJ2-1
TGTGCCAGCAGCCCTGGGGGATATGAGCAGTTCTTC
CASSPGGYEQFF
>many|-|TRBV7-2|TRBJ1-2
TGTGCCAGCAGCCGGAGAGGACGGGACTATGGCTACACCTTC
CASSRRGRDYGYTF
>many|TRBD2|TRBV4-2|TRBJ2-1
TGTGCCAGCAGCCAAGCGCTAGCGGGAGGGCGGGGGGACAATGAGCAGCTCTTC
CASSQALAGGRGDNEQLF
>many|-|TRBV4-2|TRBJ2-2
TGTGCCAGCAGCGCATCAGGACAGAACACCGGGGAGCTGTTTTTT
CASSASGQNTGELFF
>many|TRBD2|TRBV7-2|TRBJ2-5
TGTGCCAGCAGCAGACAGGGGGCGTCTAGCGGGAGGGGTTGGGAGACCCAGTACTTC
CASSRQGASSGRGWETQYF
>-|TRBD2|TRBV7-9|TRBJ2-1
TGTGCCAGCAGGCGGACTAGCGGGGACTACAATGAGCAGTTCTTC
CASRRTSGDYNEQFF
>-|-|TRBV27|TRBJ1-5
TGTGCCTCCCGGGAGGGCCCCTATAGCAATCAGCCCCAGCATTTT
CASREGPYSNQPQHF
>few|-|TRBV27|TRBJ1-3
TGTGCCAGCAGTTCCAACCAGCGGAGCTCTGGAAACACCATATATTTT
CASSSNQRSSGNTIYF
>once|TRBD2|TRBV7-2|TRBJ2-7
TGTGCCAGCAGCCTCTTAGCGGGAGCCTCCTACGAGCAGTACTTC
CASSLLAGASYEQYF
>-|TRBD2|TRBV7-8|TRBJ2-5
TGTGCCAGCAGCTTAGGGGGGAGGGACCAAGAGACCCAGTACTTC
CASSLGGRDQETQYF
>-|-|TRBV5-4|TRBJ2-7
TGTGCCAGCAGCCGTTACTACGAGCAGTACTTC
CASSRYYEQYF
>once|-|TRBV9|TRBJ2-1
TGTGCCAGCAGCGTAGCCGGCTACAATGAGCAGTTCTTC
CASSVAGYNEQFF
>-|TRBD2|TRBV4-3|TRBJ2-7
TGCGCCAGCAGCCAAGGACTAGCGGCAACCTACGAGCAGTACTTC
CASSQGLAATYEQYF
>-|TRBD2|TRBV2|TRBJ2-7
TGTGCCAGCAGTAGGGGACTAGCGGGAGTTGGGGAGCAGTACTTC
CASSRGLAGVGEQYF
>-|TRBD2|TRBV29-1|TRBJ2-1
TGCAGTTGGTGGCGGGAGGGCCTTCATGAGCAGTTCTTC
CSWWREGLHEQFF
>many|-|TRBV11-2|TRBJ1-1
TGTGCCAGCAGCTTAGAAGGGGTGGGGACTGAAGCTTTCTTT
CASSLEGVGTEAFF
>-|-|TRBV11-3|TRBJ1-1
TGTGCCAGCAGCTTTAGTTCGAACACTGAAGCTTTCTTT
CASSFSSNTEAFF
>many|TRBD2|TRBV11-3|TRBJ2-1
TGTGCCAGCAGTCCTGAGCGGGAGGGGACCTACAATGAGCAGTTCTTC
CASSPEREGTYNEQFF
>-|TRBD2|TRBV29-1|TRBJ2-3
TGCAGCGTTGACCCCTGGATTCGGGAGGGCCGCGGAGATACGCAGTATTTT
CSVDPWIREGRGDTQYF
>few|-|TRBV28|TRBJ2-7
TGTGCCAGCAATGGGGGGTACAGCTCCTACGAGCAGTATTTC
CASNGGYSSYEQYF
>many|-|TRBV18|TRBJ2-7
TGTGCCAGCTCACCACGGGCGACTAGTTACCACGAGCAGTACTTC
CASSPRATSYHEQYF
>many|TRBD2|TRBV10-1|TRBJ2-7
TGCGCCAGCAGTGAGTCGACTCAGGAAGCGGGAGTCCACGAGCAGTACTTC
CASSESTQEAGVHEQYF
>many|TRBD1|TRBV6-5|TRBJ2-7
TGTGCCAGCAGTGCACCGACAGGGGACTACGAGCAGTACTTC
CASSAPTGDYEQYF
>-|TRBD1|TRBV5-1|TRBJ1-2
TGCGCCAGCAGCTTGTCGGGACAGGAGAACTATGGCTACACCTTC
CASSLSGQENYGYTF
>few|-|TRBV18|TRBJ1-1
TGTGCCAGCTCACCCACAGTGAACACTGAAGCTTTCTTT
CASSPTVNTEAFF
>few|-|TRBV29-1|TRBJ1-1
TGCAGCGTCGAACAGGGTGGGGCTGAAGCTTTCTTT
CSVEQGGAEAFF
>few|-|TRBV19|TRBJ2-6
TGTGCCAGTAGTAGTACGACAGCGCTGAGCTCTGGGGCCAACGTCCTGACTTTC
CASSSTTALSSGANVLTF
>many|-|TRBV7-2|TRBJ2-7
TGTGCCAGCAGCTTAGCTCGGAACGTGAACAAGTACGAGCAGTACTTC
CASSLARNVNKYEQYF
>-|-|TRBV7-9|TRBJ2-7
TGTGCCAGCAGCCATCTCCTAGGGAACGAGCAGTACTTC
CASSHLLGNEQYF
>many|TRBD1|TRBV4-1|TRBJ2-7
TGCGCCAGCTCCCCAGGGGGCTACGAGCAGTACTTC
CASSPGGYEQYF
>-|-|TRBV9|TRBJ1-2
TGTGCCAGCAGCGCGGACCTGGGCTATGGCTACACCTTC
CASSADLGYGYTF